The T cell receptor beta chain described here comes from a study of vaccination effects on CD4 cells after COVID-19. Subsequent to a culture period of less than twelve days, CD4+ T cells were isolated. The participants, recipients of two vaccine doses, got either BNT162b2 or mRNA-1273. The table came from immunoSEQ multiplex PCR; TCRdb's copy has only in-frame clones and leaves some out. Here the sample spans around 69,000 clones, 65% to 80% being singletons. The germline V gene encodes CDR1 SGHRS and CDR2 YFSETQ. There are 14 residues in the CDR3. With 1 base clipped from V and 7 bases from J, the junction kept 4 bases outside the gene matches. Notes on this clone: Its specificity is unknown.

V and J are TRBV5-1 and TRBJ2-1; 8 bases align to TRBD2. The sequence came from a human donor who received a COVID-19 vaccine. The specimen comprised CD4+ T cells from PBMCs cultured without peptide, sampled after COVID-19 vaccination. CDR3 DNA sequence: TGCGCCAGCAGCTTGCGGGGGGGCCCTAATGAGCAGTTCTTC. Residues: CASSLRGGPNEQFF.